These 12 T cell receptor beta chains were sequenced from one sample in a study of vaccination effects on CD4 cells after COVID-19. The assay was immunoSEQ multiplex PCR, and TCRdb's table has in-frame clones only and misses some. The data show under 70,000 clones, with roughly 77% seen just once and 5.5% held by the top ten. The antigens for these receptors are not known. Within the ViraFEST assay, antigen-specific CD4+ T cells underwent expansion with viral peptide pools prior to sequencing. Subsequent to ten to eleven days of culture, CD4+ T cells were isolated. Sometime from March through December 2020, the person acquired a SARS-CoV-2 infection that PCR confirmed. The sequencing here drew on CD4+ T cells from PBMCs cultured with HIV peptides, taken before COVID-19 vaccination. Subset denoted: HIV-1 Nef peptide pool negative control/reference culture. These receptors all come from a human donor who had a prior SARS-CoV-2 infection.

The J gene is TRBJ1-2, the V gene TRBV2; D may be TRBD1 (5 bases). The germline CDR1 and CDR2 sequences are SNHLY and FYNNEI. V lost 9 bases and J 8 bases, leaving 13 bases between the germline ends. This CDR3 region has 11 residues. CDR3 nucleotide sequence: TGTGCCAGTCGCCTCGAGGGGGGCTACACCTTC. Its translation: CASRLEGGYTF.

This sequence joins TRBV6-2 or TRBV6-3 and TRBJ1-4, with D uncertain. V lost 6 bases and J lost 0, with 8 bases in between. The CDR3 is made up of 14 amino acids. Germline assignment: CDR1 MNHEY and CDR2 SVGEGT. CDR3 DNA sequence: TGTGCCAGCAGCCCAACTGCAACTAATGAAAAACTGTTTTTT. Its translation: CASSPTATNEKLFF.

The chain combines TRBV7-6 with TRBJ2-5, with 10 bases matching TRBD2. Germline V gene sequence: CDR1 SGHVS, CDR2 FNYEAQ. The CDR3 is 16 amino acids. With V trimmed by 1 base and J by 5 bases, 7 bases remained unmatched. The chain's CDR3 is CASSLERTSGGETQYF. The CDR3 region has the DNA TGTGCCAGCAGCTTAGAAAGGACTAGCGGTGGCGAGACCCAGTACTTC.

The chain links TRBV5-1 to TRBJ2-5; 11 positions agree with TRBD2. The CDR3 spans 15 residues. Germline lookup yields CDR1 SGHRS and CDR2 YFSETQ. The trim removed 0 bases at V and 3 bases at J, leaving 1 base unmatched. The DNA of the CDR3 is TGCGCCAGCAGCTTGGCACTAGCGGGGGAAGAGACCCAGTACTTC. Translation: CASSLALAGEETQYF.

This rearrangement joins TRBV4-1 to TRBJ1-1; TRBD1 matches at 7 bases. Germline V lookup: CDR1 MGHRA, CDR2 YSYEKL. The CDR3 is 17 amino acids. V gave up 2 bases and J gave up 4 bases; unmatched junction bases: 13. CDR3: CASSQSRTGTRFTEAFF. CDR3 DNA: TGCGCCAGCAGCCAATCAAGGACAGGCACTCGGTTCACTGAAGCTTTCTTT.

V usage is TRBV6-1 and J usage is TRBJ1-2; 9 bases are shared with TRBD1. The CDR3 is 16 residues long. Germline CDR1 MNHNS, CDR2 SASEGT. With 4 bases clipped from V and 4 bases from J, the junction kept 10 bases outside the gene matches. This CDR3 is CASSVTWTGVSYGYTF. For the CDR3, the DNA is TGTGCCAGCAGTGTCACTTGGACAGGGGTTTCCTATGGCTACACCTTC.

V usage is TRBV7-8 and J usage is TRBJ2-3; tentative D call: TRBD2 (5 bases). Trimming shortened V by 5 bases and J by 1 base, and 22 bases separated the two germline ends. The CDR3 runs 18 residues. The germline CDR1 and CDR2 sequences are SGHVS and FQNEAQ. CDR3 protein: CASSRRRSGPTGTDTQYF. The CDR3 DNA reads as TGTGCCAGCAGCCGTAGGAGGTCGGGCCCGACCGGCACAGATACGCAGTATTTT.

V and J are TRBV30 and TRBJ1-4; D is perhaps TRBD1 (5 bases). The germline CDR1 and CDR2 sequences are GTSNPN and SVGIG (reference sequence). V shed 8 bases and J shed 3 bases, with 10 bases lying between them. This CDR3 is built from 12 residues. For the CDR3, the DNA is TGTGCCAGCAGAGGGGCTAATGAAAAACTGTTTTTT. This encodes CASRGANEKLFF.

The chain couples TRBV5-1 to TRBJ2-3; D gene unclear. This CDR3 has 12 residues. Germline V CDR1 and CDR2: SGHRS, YFSETQ. With 4 bases removed from V and 3 bases from J, the gap between germline ends came to 6 bases. CDR3 DNA sequence: TGCGCCAGCAGCCCCCGAACAGATACGCAGTATTTT. Its protein product is CASSPRTDTQYF.

The chain joins TRBV30 to TRBJ2-7; 16 positions match TRBD2. The CDR3 length is 16 residues. The V segment lost 2 bases and the J segment 9 bases; nucleotides outside the gene matches: 10. Germline loops: CDR1 GTSNPN, CDR2 SVGIG (reference sequence). Here the CDR3 reads CAWSRGTSGRAVPQYF. CDR3 in DNA: TGTGCCTGGAGTCGAGGGACTAGCGGGAGGGCCGTTCCGCAGTACTTC.

The rearrangement joins TRBV29-1 to TRBJ2-5; unclear D gene. Trimming removed 0 bases from V and 0 bases from J, with 5 bases in between. The CDR3 has 13 amino acids. From germline, CDR1 is SQVTM and CDR2 ANQGSEA. The chain's CDR3 is CSVEDHYQETQYF. The CDR3 bases are TGCAGCGTTGAAGACCACTACCAAGAGACCCAGTACTTC.

V usage is TRBV19 and J usage is TRBJ2-5; tentatively, D is TRBD2 (5 bases). Germline CDR1 LNHDA, CDR2 SQIVND (reference sequence). V was pared by 3 bases and J by 5 bases, with 19 bases between. This CDR3 is built from 16 residues. CDR3 sequence reads: CASSIGPSGFGETQYF. CDR3 sequence (DNA): TGTGCCAGTAGTATTGGGCCCTCGGGATTCGGGGAGACCCAGTACTTC.